This entry describes one TCR beta chain. What it recognizes is unknown. The entry originates in a study of cytomegalovirus exposure and HLA in healthy donors. Some clones are missing from TCRdb's copy, which holds only in-frame ones; the method was immunoSEQ multiplex PCR. The sample contains around 250,000 clones, almost 90% of which appear only once. Study-wide points: Some public TCRs appeared in many individuals, while most sequences were rare. Reportedly, cytomegalovirus status was diagnosed with high sensitivity and specificity. The study flagged some 170 TCR beta chains as cytomegalovirus-associated.

The V end was cut by 4 bases, the J end by 6 bases, with 16 bases between. Germline V CDR1 and CDR2: LNHDA, SQIVND (reference sequence). CDR3 length: 14 residues. The donors were part of the roughly 120-subject validation cohort, which stood apart from the 666-subject first cohort. The clonotype was recovered from a woman under 30 in good health and CMV-seronegative. The sample taken for sequencing was PBMCs. The chain links TRBV19 to TRBJ2-7; maybe TRBD2 (5 bases). Here the CDR3 reads CASSRNKEGSEQYF. The CDR3 DNA reads as TGTGCCAGTAGTAGAAACAAGGAAGGGAGCGAGCAGTACTTC.